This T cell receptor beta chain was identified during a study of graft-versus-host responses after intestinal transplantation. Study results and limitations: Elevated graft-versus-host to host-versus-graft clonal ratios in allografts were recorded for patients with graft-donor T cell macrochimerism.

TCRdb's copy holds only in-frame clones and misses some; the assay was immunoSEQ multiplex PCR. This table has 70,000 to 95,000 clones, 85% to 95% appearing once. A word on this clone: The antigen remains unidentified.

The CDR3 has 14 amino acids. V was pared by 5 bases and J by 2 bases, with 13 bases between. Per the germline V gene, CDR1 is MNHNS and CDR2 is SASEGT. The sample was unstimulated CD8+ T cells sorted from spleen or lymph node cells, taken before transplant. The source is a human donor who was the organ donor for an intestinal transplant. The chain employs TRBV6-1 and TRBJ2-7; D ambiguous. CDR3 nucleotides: TGTGCCAGCAGTATAACAAGCCGGGCCTACGAGCAGTACTTC. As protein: CASSITSRAYEQYF.